This T cell receptor (beta chain) was profiled in a study of blood T cell repertoires in COVID-19. The germline V gene has CDR1 SQVTM and CDR2 ANQGSEA. This CDR3 is 14 amino acids long. The J segment lost 8 bases and the V segment lost 0 bases, leaving 7 bases of the junction unmatched. Profiled with immunoSEQ multiplex PCR; TCRdb holds only in-frame clones, not every one. The sample has about 200,000 clones; 84% are singletons. The table lists this clone with a count of one. This chain joins TRBV29-1 and TRBJ1-2, with 9 bases fitting TRBD1. The sequenced sample was peripheral blood. This TCR was recovered from a human donor in a cohort sampled during active COVID-19. The CDR3 loop is CSVEEGQGAWGYTF. The CDR3 DNA sequence: TGCAGCGTTGAAGAGGGACAGGGAGCTTGGGGCTACACCTTC.